This section outlines one T cell receptor beta chain sequence together with its context. As processed by the authors: For nucleated cells, counts were estimated from reference gene primer amplification. Method: immunoSEQ multiplex PCR; TCRdb's copy keeps in-frame clones and lacks some. V and J calls and clone size are copied from that table; D and trimming were computed from the DNA. This sample has 120,000 to 150,000 clones, with 81% found just once. The data belong to a study of blood T cell repertoires in COVID-19. About the study: COVID-19 samples collected from the United States, Italy and Spain covered acute and convalescent phases. PBMCs, B-cell-depleted T cells, or T cells were the source of the cDNA or gDNA that made up the material.

This CDR3 contains 14 residues. Germline V lookup: CDR1 MNHNY, CDR2 SVGAGI (reference sequence). J lost 2 bases, V lost 6 bases, and 3 bases had no gene match. The V call is TRBV6-6, the J call TRBJ1-2; the match to TRBD1 covers 10 bases. This sequence originates from a human donor with acute or convalescent COVID-19. The donor label of this sample is uncertain. The sequenced sample consisted of peripheral blood. The DNA of the CDR3 is TGTGCCAGCAGCGGGACAGGGGACAACTATGGCTACACCTTC. Translating gives CASSGTGDNYGYTF.